A selection of T cell receptor beta chains follows, all from one sample in a study of radiotherapy plus CTLA-4 blockade in lung cancer. Sequencing used immunoSEQ multiplex PCR; TCRdb keeps in-frame clones, though not all of them. The table has 62,000 or so clones, 79% seen once. The sequencing used peripheral blood, collected from a patient treated with radiotherapy plus ipilimumab. Source of these receptors: a human donor with non-small cell lung cancer who had a complete response to radiotherapy plus ipilimumab. Each CDR3 is given with its conserved first and last residue. The D gene is left open where the match is weak. Not every row has a clone size; where given, it reads once, few, many or a size class.

V: TRBV5-5
D: -
size: -
J: TRBJ2-2
CDR3: CASSLEFWGAKDGELFF
DNA: TGTGCCAGCAGCTTGGAGTTTTGGGGCGCCAAGGACGGGGAGCTGTTTTTT

V: TRBV5-6
D: -
size: -
J: TRBJ2-5
CDR3: CASSFQQGRETQYF
DNA: TGTGCCAGCAGCTTCCAACAGGGAAGGGAGACCCAGTACTTC

V: TRBV27
D: -
size: -
J: TRBJ1-2
CDR3: CASSLAGDGYTF
DNA: TGTGCCAGCAGTTTGGCAGGGGATGGCTACACCTTC

V: TRBV4-3
D: -
size: -
J: TRBJ2-1
CDR3: CASSASWRSYNEQFF
DNA: TGCGCCAGCAGCGCGAGCTGGAGGTCCTACAATGAGCAGTTCTTC

V: TRBV4-3
D: TRBD2
size: -
J: TRBJ2-3
CDR3: CASSPGLAGISDTQYF
DNA: TGCGCCAGCAGCCCCGGACTAGCGGGGATCTCAGATACGCAGTATTTT

V: TRBV6-5
D: TRBD1
size: -
J: TRBJ1-2
CDR3: CARLGQESFYGYTF
DNA: TGTGCCAGGCTTGGACAGGAAAGTTTTTATGGCTACACCTTC

V: TRBV5-6
D: -
size: -
J: TRBJ1-4
CDR3: CASSLEVGKLFF
DNA: TGTGCCAGCAGCTTGGAGGTCGGAAAACTGTTTTTT

V: TRBV9
D: -
size: -
J: TRBJ2-3
CDR3: CASSLEHGTGKTDTQYF
DNA: TGTGCCAGCAGCCTAGAACACGGGACTGGGAAAACAGATACGCAGTATTTT

V: TRBV7-9
D: -
size: -
J: TRBJ2-2
CDR3: CASSSLGPRVAGELFF
DNA: TGTGCCAGCAGCTCGTTAGGGCCCAGGGTAGCCGGGGAGCTGTTTTTT

V: TRBV6-5
D: -
size: -
J: TRBJ2-7
CDR3: CASSYKSGSPYEQYF
DNA: TGTGCCAGCAGTTACAAGTCAGGGAGCCCCTACGAGCAGTACTTC

V: TRBV27
D: TRBD2
size: -
J: TRBJ2-1
CDR3: CASSKAGGLRNEQFF
DNA: TGTGCCAGCAGCAAAGCGGGGGGGCTTCGTAATGAGCAGTTCTTC

V: TRBV30
D: TRBD1
size: -
J: TRBJ1-2
CDR3: CASSGTGRNYGYTF
DNA: TGTGCCTCGAGTGGGACAGGGCGGAACTATGGCTACACCTTC

V: TRBV11-2
D: -
size: -
J: TRBJ1-1
CDR3: CASSAGRGGHTEAFF
DNA: TGTGCCAGCAGCGCAGGCAGGGGAGGGCACACTGAAGCTTTCTTT

V: TRBV27
D: TRBD1
size: -
J: TRBJ1-1
CDR3: CASSLQGAATEAFF
DNA: TGTGCCAGCAGTTTACAGGGGGCGGCCACTGAAGCTTTCTTT

V: TRBV5-5
D: -
size: -
J: TRBJ2-2
CDR3: CASRFGGDRVTGELFF
DNA: TGTGCCAGCAGATTCGGGGGCGACAGGGTCACCGGGGAGCTGTTTTTT

V: TRBV6-5
D: -
size: -
J: TRBJ2-3
CDR3: CASSRTPKDTQYF
DNA: TGTGCCAGCAGCCGGACCCCGAAAGATACGCAGTATTTT

V: TRBV5-1
D: -
size: few
J: TRBJ1-1
CDR3: CASSLFGNTEAFF
DNA: TGCGCCAGCAGCTTGTTCGGCAACACTGAAGCTTTCTTT

V: TRBV30
D: -
size: -
J: TRBJ2-1
CDR3: CAWGRGNEQFF
DNA: TGTGCCTGGGGTCGGGGTAATGAGCAGTTCTTC

V: TRBV7-2
D: -
size: once
J: TRBJ1-4
CDR3: CASSWTATNEKLFF
DNA: TGTGCCAGCAGCTGGACAGCAACTAATGAAAAACTGTTTTTT

V: TRBV5-1
D: -
size: -
J: TRBJ2-1
CDR3: CASSSGRSAFESYNEQFF
DNA: TGCGCCAGCAGCTCCGGACGGTCGGCTTTTGAATCCTACAATGAGCAGTTCTTC

V: TRBV4-1
D: TRBD1
size: -
J: TRBJ2-3
CDR3: CASSQGTGAILDTQYF
DNA: TGCGCCAGCAGCCAAGGGACAGGGGCGATATTGGATACGCAGTATTTT

V: TRBV7-9
D: TRBD1
size: few
J: TRBJ1-1
CDR3: CASTLDRGLTEAFF
DNA: TGTGCCAGCACCTTGGACAGGGGGCTCACTGAAGCTTTCTTT

V: TRBV5-1
D: TRBD1
size: -
J: TRBJ2-6
CDR3: CASSLFRGQGSAGANVLTF
DNA: TGCGCCAGCAGCTTGTTCAGGGGGCAGGGTTCGGCTGGGGCCAACGTCCTGACTTTC

V: TRBV7-2
D: -
size: -
J: TRBJ1-3
CDR3: CASSLGDSRNTIYF
DNA: TGTGCCAGCAGCTTAGGCGACAGCCGCAACACCATATATTTT

V: TRBV5-1
D: -
size: -
J: TRBJ1-1
CDR3: CASSLLVSRGLNTEAFF
DNA: TGCGCCAGCAGCTTGTTGGTTTCACGAGGCTTGAACACTGAAGCTTTCTTT

V: TRBV7-2
D: -
size: few
J: TRBJ1-1
CDR3: CASRNGLRDTEAFF
DNA: TGTGCCAGCAGAAACGGGCTCCGGGACACTGAAGCTTTCTTT

V: TRBV29-1
D: -
size: once
J: TRBJ2-2
CDR3: CSVEGTGELFF
DNA: TGCAGCGTCGAGGGGACCGGGGAGCTGTTTTTT

V: TRBV19
D: TRBD1
size: -
J: TRBJ1-2
CDR3: CASIGTGDPSYGYTF
DNA: TGTGCCAGTATTGGGACAGGGGATCCAAGCTATGGCTACACCTTC

V: TRBV5-1
D: TRBD1
size: -
J: TRBJ2-4
CDR3: CASSFGQVKNIQYF
DNA: TGCGCCAGCAGCTTCGGACAGGTCAAAAACATTCAGTACTTC

V: TRBV13
D: -
size: -
J: TRBJ2-7
CDR3: CASSREGQGTYEQYF
DNA: TGTGCCAGCAGCCGAGAGGGTCAGGGGACCTACGAGCAGTACTTC

V: TRBV18
D: TRBD1
size: -
J: TRBJ1-3
CDR3: CASSPRTGDSGNTIYF
DNA: TGTGCCAGCTCACCAAGGACAGGGGACTCTGGAAACACCATATATTTT

V: TRBV11-3
D: -
size: -
J: TRBJ1-1
CDR3: CASSLGYGNTEAFF
DNA: TGTGCCAGCAGCTTAGGGTACGGGAACACTGAAGCTTTCTTT

V: TRBV30
D: TRBD1
size: once
J: TRBJ1-5
CDR3: CAWQGADINQPQHF
DNA: TGTGCCTGGCAGGGGGCGGATATCAATCAGCCCCAGCATTTT

V: TRBV5-1
D: TRBD2
size: -
J: TRBJ2-1
CDR3: CASSPEGGGRGEQFF
DNA: TGCGCCAGCAGCCCCGAAGGCGGGGGGAGAGGTGAGCAGTTCTTC

V: TRBV13
D: -
size: -
J: TRBJ1-2
CDR3: CASSLSDRSSRGDGYTF
DNA: TGTGCCAGCAGCTTAAGTGACAGGAGCTCGAGGGGTGATGGCTACACCTTC

V: TRBV18
D: -
size: -
J: TRBJ2-6
CDR3: CASSTGSGANVLTF
DNA: TGTGCCAGCTCGACAGGTTCTGGGGCCAACGTCCTGACTTTC

V: TRBV19
D: -
size: -
J: TRBJ1-3
CDR3: CASSTRPRSGNTIYF
DNA: TGTGCCAGTAGTACCCGACCCCGCTCTGGAAACACCATATATTTT

V: TRBV5-4
D: -
size: -
J: TRBJ1-1
CDR3: CASSPNLRDIEAFF
DNA: TGTGCCAGCAGCCCAAACCTCCGGGACATTGAAGCTTTCTTT

V: TRBV6-5
D: -
size: -
J: TRBJ1-6
CDR3: CASRGSRSYNSPLHF
DNA: TGTGCCAGCAGGGGGAGTCGCTCCTATAATTCACCCCTCCACTTT

V: TRBV7-9
D: TRBD1
size: -
J: TRBJ2-2
CDR3: CASSSRQGNLDTGELFF
DNA: TGTGCCAGCAGCTCCAGACAGGGGAATTTGGACACCGGGGAGCTGTTTTTT

V: TRBV9
D: -
size: -
J: TRBJ1-3
CDR3: CASSQGADSGNTIYF
DNA: TGTGCCAGCAGCCAAGGGGCCGACTCTGGAAACACCATATATTTT

V: TRBV5-4
D: TRBD1
size: -
J: TRBJ1-1
CDR3: CASSSPSDRGRTEAFF
DNA: TGTGCCAGCAGCTCCCCGTCCGACAGGGGGAGGACTGAAGCTTTCTTT

V: TRBV19
D: -
size: once
J: TRBJ1-1
CDR3: CASINIGGARGEAFF
DNA: TGTGCCAGTATCAATATAGGGGGGGCGCGAGGTGAAGCTTTCTTT

V: TRBV25-1
D: -
size: -
J: TRBJ2-2
CDR3: CASSPVTRNTGELFF
DNA: TGTGCCAGCAGTCCTGTTACCAGGAACACCGGGGAGCTGTTTTTT

V: TRBV7-6
D: -
size: -
J: TRBJ2-2
CDR3: CASSLADSLIGWGTGELFF
DNA: TGTGCCAGCAGCTTAGCGGACAGTCTTATTGGATGGGGCACCGGGGAGCTGTTTTTT

V: TRBV7-2
D: -
size: -
J: TRBJ1-1
CDR3: CASSLDSGIYTEAFF
DNA: TGTGCCAGCAGCTTAGATTCGGGCATCTACACTGAAGCTTTCTTT

V: TRBV11-2
D: TRBD1
size: -
J: TRBJ2-1
CDR3: CASSLTGGSYNEQFF
DNA: TGTGCCAGCAGCTTAACAGGGGGTTCCTACAATGAGCAGTTCTTC

V: TRBV18
D: TRBD1
size: -
J: TRBJ2-3
CDR3: CASSRGTGRTDTQYF
DNA: TGTGCCAGCTCACGGGGGACAGGGAGGACAGATACGCAGTATTTT

V: TRBV6-5
D: -
size: once
J: TRBJ2-7
CDR3: CASSYSRNGPGEQYF
DNA: TGTGCCAGCAGTTACTCGAGAAACGGCCCTGGCGAGCAGTACTTC